The text below deals with one T cell receptor (beta chain). What antigen it recognizes has not been identified. Within one base of it there is no much larger clone, and no base qualities were kept. According to the germline V gene, CDR1 reads SGHNT and CDR2 reads YENEEA. The CDR3 has 15 amino acids, counting the end cysteine and phenylalanine. Of the read, only the CDR3 DNA is kept; its 45 bases are in frame from base 1. V and J are trimmed by 5 bases and 3 bases, and the gene matches miss 6 bases of the junction. In the prospective study, participants were roughly 18 to 100 years old, resided in 24 geographic areas of the United States, and were enrolled through a virtual design. In the prospective study, cohorts were assigned on the basis of participant-reported clinical history obtained from a screening survey and a study questionnaire. Recovered participants in ImmuneRACE Cohort 3 were defined as having two consecutive negative NP/OP PCR tests, clearance from a healthcare professional, or resolution of symptoms. Each participant in the prospective study had whole blood, serum and a nasopharyngeal or oropharyngeal swab collected by mobile phlebotomists. Participants in the prospective study had the option to provide additional blood draws and questionnaires over an approximately 2-month period. Blood samples from the prospective study were shipped frozen or at room temperature prior to DNA extraction.

This specimen comes from a study of blood T cell repertoires in COVID-19 (TCRdb year 2020). In the study overall: The collaborator samples originated in the United States, Italy and Spain and spanned the acute and convalescent phases of COVID-19. The sample metadata nearly always contained a de-identified subject ID, COVID-19 status, age in years and sex. Subjects who had been exposed to COVID-19, were actively infected with it, or had recovered from it provided the deeply sampled blood TCRbeta repertoires that made up the dataset. Where HLA class I and class II types were available, the types were taken from metadata supplied by the sample provider, not from assay-based typing. The samples were drawn from the first 160 participants of the ongoing ImmuneRACE study and from 950 to 1,500 subjects provided by 6 global collaborators. The material from the prospective study consisted of cDNA or gDNA derived from T cells, B-cell-depleted T cells, or PBMCs. The repertoires were released in a freely available public database intended as a resource for research on the immune response to SARS-CoV-2.

General study outcomes and caveats: Clinical and demographic metadata were provided uncurated, with the amount varying by source and participant.

TCRbeta CDR3 regions were amplified from genomic DNA by means of the immunoSEQ Assay, a bias-controlled multiplex PCR. The source study handled its data this way. Nucleated cell counts per sample were estimated from amplification of reference gene primers within the assay. To quantify the absolute abundance of each unique TCRbeta CDR3 rearrangement, sequence reads were collapsed and filtered. For each sample, productive Simpson clonality was calculated as the square root of Simpson's diversity index over productive rearrangements. TCRdb provides this immuneACCESS table in a form limited to in-frame rearrangements. Some clones are lacking; in checked studies, under half of them reflect an unresolved V gene, and why the rest are absent is not known. V and J calls and clone size follow that table, whereas D and trimming were derived from the DNA. A total of more than 300,000 clones appear in this sample, under 90% of them only once. Roughly 4.5% of the sample belongs to the ten largest clones.

This clonotype was sampled from a young man who had recovered from COVID-19. The rearrangement combines TRBV11-3 with TRBJ2-2; 7 bases in the middle match TRBD1. Sequencing input: PBMCs or T cells enriched from blood (not recorded which). CDR3 reads: CASSTTGTDTGELFF. In nucleotide form, the sequence is TGTGCCAGCAGCACGACCGGGACAGACACCGGGGAGCTGTTTTTT. Reference TRBV11-3 and TRBJ2-2 proteins supply the regions before and after the CDR3; the full variable domain is: EAGVVQSPRYKIIEKKQPVAFWCNPISGHNTLYWYLQNLGQGPELLIRYENEEAVDDSQLPKDRFSAERLKGVDSTLKIQPAELGDSAVYLCASSTTGTDTGELFFGEGSRLTVL.